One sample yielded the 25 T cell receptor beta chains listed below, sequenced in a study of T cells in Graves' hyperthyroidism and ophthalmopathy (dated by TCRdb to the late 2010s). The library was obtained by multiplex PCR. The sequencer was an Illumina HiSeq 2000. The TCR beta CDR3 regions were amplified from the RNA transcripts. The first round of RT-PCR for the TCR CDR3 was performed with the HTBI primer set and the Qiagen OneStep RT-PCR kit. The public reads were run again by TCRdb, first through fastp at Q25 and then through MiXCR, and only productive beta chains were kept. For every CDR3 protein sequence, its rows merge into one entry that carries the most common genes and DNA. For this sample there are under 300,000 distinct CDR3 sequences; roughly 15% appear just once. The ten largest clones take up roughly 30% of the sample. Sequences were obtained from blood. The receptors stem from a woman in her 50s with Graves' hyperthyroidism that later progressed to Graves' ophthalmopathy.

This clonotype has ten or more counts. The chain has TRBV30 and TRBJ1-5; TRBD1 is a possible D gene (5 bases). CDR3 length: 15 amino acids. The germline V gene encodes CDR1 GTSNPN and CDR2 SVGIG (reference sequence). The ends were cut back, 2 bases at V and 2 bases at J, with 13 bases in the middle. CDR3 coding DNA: TGTGCCTGGAGTAAGGGGAACAGACGCAATCAGCCCCAGCATTTT. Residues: CAWSKGNRRNQPQHF. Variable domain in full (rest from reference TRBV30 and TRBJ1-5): SQTIHQWPATLVQPVGSPLSLECTVEGTSNPNLYWYRQAAGRGLQLLFYSVGIGQISSEVPQNLSASRPQDRQFILSSKKLLLSDSGFYLCAWSKGNRRNQPQHFGDGTRLSIL.

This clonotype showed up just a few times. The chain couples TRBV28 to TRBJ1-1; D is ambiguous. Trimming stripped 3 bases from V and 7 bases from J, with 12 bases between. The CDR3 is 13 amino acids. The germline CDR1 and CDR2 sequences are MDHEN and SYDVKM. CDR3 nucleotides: TGTGCCAGCAGTTTTGAATTTGGCAGTGAAGCTTTCTTT. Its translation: CASSFEFGSEAFF.

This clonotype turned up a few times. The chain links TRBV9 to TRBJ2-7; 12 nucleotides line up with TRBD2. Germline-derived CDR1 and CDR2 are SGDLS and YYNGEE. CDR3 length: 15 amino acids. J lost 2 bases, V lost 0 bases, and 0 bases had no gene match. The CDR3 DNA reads TGTGCCAGCAGCGTAGGACTAGCGGGAGCCTACGAGCAGTACTTC. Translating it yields CASSVGLAGAYEQYF.

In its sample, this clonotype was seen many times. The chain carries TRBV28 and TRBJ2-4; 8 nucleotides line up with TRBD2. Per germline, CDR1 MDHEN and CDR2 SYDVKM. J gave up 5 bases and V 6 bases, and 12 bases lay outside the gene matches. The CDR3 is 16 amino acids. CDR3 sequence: CASRRRGAGEENIQYF. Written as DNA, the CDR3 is TGTGCCAGCAGGCGCCGGGGAGCGGGAGAGGAAAACATTCAGTACTTC. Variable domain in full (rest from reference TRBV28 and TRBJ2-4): DVKVTQSSRYLVKRTGEKVFLECVQDMDHENMFWYRQDPGLGLRLIYFSYDVKMKEKGDIPEGYSVSREKKERFSLILESASTNQTSMYLCASRRRGAGEENIQYFGAGTRLSVL.

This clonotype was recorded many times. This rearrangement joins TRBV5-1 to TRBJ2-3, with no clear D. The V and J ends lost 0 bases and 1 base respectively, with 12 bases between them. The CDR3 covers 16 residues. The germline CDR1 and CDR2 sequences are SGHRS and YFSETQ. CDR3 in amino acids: CASSLAVGLGTDTQYF. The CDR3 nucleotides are TGCGCCAGCAGCTTGGCCGTGGGGTTGGGCACAGATACGCAGTATTTT.

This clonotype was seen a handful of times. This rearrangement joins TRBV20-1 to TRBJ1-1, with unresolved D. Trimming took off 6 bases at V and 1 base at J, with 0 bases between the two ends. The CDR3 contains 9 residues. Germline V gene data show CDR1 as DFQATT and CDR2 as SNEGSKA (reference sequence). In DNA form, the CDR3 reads TGCAGTGCGAACACTGAAGCTTTCTTT. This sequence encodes CSANTEAFF.

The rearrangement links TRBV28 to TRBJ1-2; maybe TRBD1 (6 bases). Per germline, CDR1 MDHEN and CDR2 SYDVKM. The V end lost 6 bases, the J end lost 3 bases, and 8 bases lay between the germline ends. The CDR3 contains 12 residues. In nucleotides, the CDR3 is TGTGCCAGCAGAGGGACACACTATGGCTACACCTTC. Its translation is CASRGTHYGYTF.

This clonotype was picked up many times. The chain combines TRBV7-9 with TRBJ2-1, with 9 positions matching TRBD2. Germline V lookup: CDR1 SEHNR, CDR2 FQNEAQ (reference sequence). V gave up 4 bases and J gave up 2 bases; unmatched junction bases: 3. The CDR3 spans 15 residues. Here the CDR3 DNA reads TGTGCCAGCAGCTCATCTAGCGGGACCTACAATGAGCAGTTCTTC. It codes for CASSSSSGTYNEQFF.

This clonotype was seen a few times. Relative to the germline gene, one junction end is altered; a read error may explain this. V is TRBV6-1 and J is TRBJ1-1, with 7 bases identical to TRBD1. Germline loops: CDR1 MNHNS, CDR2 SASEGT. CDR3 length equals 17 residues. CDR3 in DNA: TGTGCCAGCAGTGGCTTAGGACAGGTTCACTTGAACACTGAAGCTTCCTTT. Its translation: CASSGLGQVHLNTEASF.

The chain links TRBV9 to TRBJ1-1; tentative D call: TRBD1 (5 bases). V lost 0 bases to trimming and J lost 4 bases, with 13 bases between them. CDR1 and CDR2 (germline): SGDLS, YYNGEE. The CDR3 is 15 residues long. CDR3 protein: CASSVAGLSITEAFF. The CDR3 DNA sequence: TGTGCCAGCAGCGTAGCGGGACTGAGTATCACTGAAGCTTTCTTT. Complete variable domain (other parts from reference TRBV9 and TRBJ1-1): DSGVTQTPKHLITATGQRVTLRCSPRSGDLSVYWYQQSLDQGLQFLIQYYNGEERAKGNILERFSAQQFPDLHSELNLSSLELGDSALYFCASSVAGLSITEAFFGQGTRLTVV.

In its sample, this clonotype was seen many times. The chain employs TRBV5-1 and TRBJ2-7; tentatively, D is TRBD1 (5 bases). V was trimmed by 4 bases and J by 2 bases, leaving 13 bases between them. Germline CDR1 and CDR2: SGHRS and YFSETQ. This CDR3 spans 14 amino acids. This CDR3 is CASSQQGGPYEQYF. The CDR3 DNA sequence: TGCGCCAGCAGCCAGCAGGGTGGGCCCTACGAGCAGTACTTC. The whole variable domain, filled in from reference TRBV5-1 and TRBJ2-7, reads KAGVTQTPRYLIKTRGQQVTLSCSPISGHRSVSWYQQTPGQGLQFLFEYFSETQRNKGNFPGRFSGRQFSNSRSEMNVSTLELGDSALYLCASSQQGGPYEQYFGPGTRLTVT.

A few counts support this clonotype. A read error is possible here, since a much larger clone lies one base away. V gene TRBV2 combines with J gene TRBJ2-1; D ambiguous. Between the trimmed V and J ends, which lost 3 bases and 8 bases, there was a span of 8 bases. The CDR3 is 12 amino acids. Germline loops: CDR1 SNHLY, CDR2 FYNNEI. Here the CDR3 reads CASSDNGDEQFF. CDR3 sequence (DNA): TGTGCCAGCAGTGATAACGGCGATGAGCAGTTCTTC.

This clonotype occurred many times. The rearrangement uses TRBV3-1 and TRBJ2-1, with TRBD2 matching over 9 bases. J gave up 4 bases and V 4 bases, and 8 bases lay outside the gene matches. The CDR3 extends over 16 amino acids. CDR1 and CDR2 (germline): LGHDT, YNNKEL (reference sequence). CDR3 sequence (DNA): TGTGCCAGCAGCCTCCTGAGCGGGAGGATTTACAATGAGCAGTTCTTC. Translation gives CASSLLSGRIYNEQFF.

The CDR3 region is CASTPTDSIYEQYF. The CDR3 DNA follows: TGCGCCAGCACCCCTACCGACAGCATCTACGAGCAGTACTTC. The gene calls are TRBV5-1 and TRBJ2-7; D perhaps matches TRBD1 (5 bases). The ends were cut back, 6 bases at V and 3 bases at J, with 16 bases in the middle. Germline V gene data show CDR1 as SGHRS and CDR2 as YFSETQ. The CDR3 is made up of 14 amino acids.

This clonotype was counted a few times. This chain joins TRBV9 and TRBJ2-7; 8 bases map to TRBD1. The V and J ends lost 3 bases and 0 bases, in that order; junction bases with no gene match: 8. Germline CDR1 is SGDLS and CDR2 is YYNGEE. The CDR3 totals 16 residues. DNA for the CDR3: TGTGCCAGCAGCGACCCCAGGACAGGGAACTCCTACGAGCAGTACTTC. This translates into CASSDPRTGNSYEQYF.

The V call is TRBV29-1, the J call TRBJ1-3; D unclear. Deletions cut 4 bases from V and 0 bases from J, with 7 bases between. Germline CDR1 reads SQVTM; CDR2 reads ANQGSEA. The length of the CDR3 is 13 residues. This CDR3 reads CSVAHHSGNTIYF. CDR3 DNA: TGCAGCGTTGCCCACCACTCTGGAAACACCATATATTTT.

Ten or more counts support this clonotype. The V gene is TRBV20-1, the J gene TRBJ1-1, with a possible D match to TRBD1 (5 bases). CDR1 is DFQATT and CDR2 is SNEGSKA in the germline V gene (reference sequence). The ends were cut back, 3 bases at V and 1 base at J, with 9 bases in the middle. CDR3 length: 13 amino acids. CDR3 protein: CSARRGRNTEAFF. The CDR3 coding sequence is TGCAGTGCTAGGCGGGGCAGGAACACTGAAGCTTTCTTT.

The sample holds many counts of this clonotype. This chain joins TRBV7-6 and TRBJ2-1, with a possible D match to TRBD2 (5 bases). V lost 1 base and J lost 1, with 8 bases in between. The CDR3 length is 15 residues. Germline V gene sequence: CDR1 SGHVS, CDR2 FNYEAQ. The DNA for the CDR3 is TGTGCCAGCAGCTTAGTCGGGGATTCCTACAATGAGCAGTTCTTC. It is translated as CASSLVGDSYNEQFF.

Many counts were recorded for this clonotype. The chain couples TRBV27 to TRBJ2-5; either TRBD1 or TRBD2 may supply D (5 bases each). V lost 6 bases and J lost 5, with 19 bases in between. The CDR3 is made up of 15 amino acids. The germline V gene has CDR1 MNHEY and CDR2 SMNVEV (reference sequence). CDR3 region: CASSWRRTTFETQYF. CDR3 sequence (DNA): TGTGCCAGCAGCTGGAGGCGGACAACGTTCGAGACCCAGTACTTC.

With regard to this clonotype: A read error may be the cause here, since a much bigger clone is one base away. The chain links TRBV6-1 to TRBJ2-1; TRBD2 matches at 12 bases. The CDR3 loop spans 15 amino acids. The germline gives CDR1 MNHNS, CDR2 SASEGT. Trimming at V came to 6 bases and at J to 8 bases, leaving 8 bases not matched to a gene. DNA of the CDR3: TGTGCCAGCAGCGGACTAGCGGGAAGGCAGGATGAGCAGTTCTTC. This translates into CASSGLAGRQDEQFF.

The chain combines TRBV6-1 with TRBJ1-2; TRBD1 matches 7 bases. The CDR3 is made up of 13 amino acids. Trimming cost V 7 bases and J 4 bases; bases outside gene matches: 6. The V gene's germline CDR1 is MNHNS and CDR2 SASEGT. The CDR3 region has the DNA TGTGCCAGCAATCGGCCAGGGGGCTATGGCTACACCTTC. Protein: CASNRPGGYGYTF.

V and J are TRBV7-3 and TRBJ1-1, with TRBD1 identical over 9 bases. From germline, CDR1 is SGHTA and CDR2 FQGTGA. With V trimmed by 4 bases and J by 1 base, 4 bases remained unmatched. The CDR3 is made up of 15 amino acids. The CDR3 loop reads CASSSQGQGNTEAFF. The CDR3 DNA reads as TGTGCCAGCAGCTCCCAGGGACAGGGGAACACTGAAGCTTTCTTT.

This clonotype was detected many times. The chain's CDR3 is CASSLRGGYEQYF. CDR3 sequence (DNA): TGTGCCAGCAGTTTAAGGGGGGGCTACGAGCAGTACTTC. The rearrangement links TRBV27 to TRBJ2-7; D is perhaps TRBD2 (7 bases). Between the trimmed V and J ends, which lost 2 bases and 3 bases, there was a span of 8 bases. Germline values: CDR1 MNHEY, CDR2 SMNVEV (reference sequence). The CDR3 is 13 residues long.

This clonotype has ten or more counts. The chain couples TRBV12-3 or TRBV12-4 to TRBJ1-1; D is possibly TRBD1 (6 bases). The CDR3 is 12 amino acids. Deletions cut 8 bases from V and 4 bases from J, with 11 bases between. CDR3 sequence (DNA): TGTGCCAGCGCAAAGGGGGTCACTGAAGCTTTCTTT. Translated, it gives CASAKGVTEAFF.

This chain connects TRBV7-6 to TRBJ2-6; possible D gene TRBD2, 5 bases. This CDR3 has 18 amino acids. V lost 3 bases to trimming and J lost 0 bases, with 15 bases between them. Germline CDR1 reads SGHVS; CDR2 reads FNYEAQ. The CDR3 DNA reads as TGTGCCAGCAGCTTCCCCGGACGGACTTTCTCTGGGGCCAACGTCCTGACTTTC. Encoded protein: CASSFPGRTFSGANVLTF.